A single sample gave rise to the 15 T cell receptor beta chains below, sequenced in a study of OX40 agonist ivuxolimab in advanced cancers. Sequenced by immunoSEQ multiplex PCR; TCRdb stores in-frame clones only, minus some. Of about 70,000 clones in the sample, about 81% were seen once. The sequencing here drew on CD4+ or CD8+ T cells sorted from blood, taken in a trial of the OX40 agonist ivuxolimab. These receptors originate from an adult with an advanced solid tumor such as melanoma, head and neck, liver or kidney cancer.

There are many counts of this clone. The chain recombines TRBV2 with TRBJ2-5; D is unresolved. CDR1 SNHLY and CDR2 FYNNEI come from the germline V gene. V was cut by 4 bases and J by 2 bases, with 2 bases left in between. This CDR3 has 11 amino acids. The CDR3 region is CASSGQETQYF. In nucleotides, the CDR3 is TGTGCCAGCAGTGGGCAAGAGACCCAGTACTTC. Filled out from reference TRBV2 and TRBJ2-5, the complete variable domain reads EPEVTQTPSHQVTQMGQEVILRCVPISNHLYFYWYRQILGQKVEFLVSFYNNEISEKSEIFDDQFSVERPDGSNFTLKIRSTKLEDSAMYFCASSGQETQYFGPGTRLLVL.

The chain has TRBV18 and TRBJ1-2, with D possibly TRBD1 on 5 matching bases. The germline V and J ends were trimmed by 2 bases and 7 bases, with 11 bases remaining between them. The CDR3 length is 13 residues. The V gene's germline CDR1 is KGHSH and CDR2 LQKENI. CDR3 amino acids: CASSPDGASGYTF. DNA for the CDR3: TGTGCCAGCTCACCAGACGGGGCCTCTGGCTACACCTTC.

The CDR3 protein is CASSKGGLQETQYF. DNA of the CDR3: TGTGCCAGCAGCAAAGGGGGGTTACAAGAGACCCAGTACTTC. The chain combines TRBV21-1 with TRBJ2-5. TRBV21-1 is tagged as a pseudogene. The CDR3 is made up of 14 amino acids.

The genes are TRBV5-4 and TRBJ2-1; maybe TRBD2 (6 bases). The V end was cut by 0 bases, the J end by 3 bases, with 10 bases between. Germline V gene lookup returns CDR1 SGHNT and CDR2 YYREEE (reference sequence). CDR3 length: 15 residues. CDR3 in amino acids: CASSLDSSGYNEQFF. The DNA for the CDR3 is TGTGCCAGCAGCTTGGATAGTAGCGGCTACAATGAGCAGTTCTTC.

For the CDR3, the DNA is TGTGCCAGCAGTTTAATTCCCCACAGCCCTGGTGGCTACACCTTC. Its protein is CASSLIPHSPGGYTF. The chain combines TRBV27 with TRBJ1-2; D not resolved. This CDR3 has 15 residues. The germline V gene encodes CDR1 MNHEY and CDR2 SMNVEV (reference sequence). The germline V and J ends were trimmed by 2 bases and 7 bases, with 17 bases remaining between them.

The sample holds many counts of this clone. The chain combines TRBV7-9 with TRBJ1-1; unclear D gene. V dropped 7 bases and J dropped 4 bases, with 7 bases sitting between them. From germline, CDR1 is SEHNR and CDR2 FQNEAQ (reference sequence). The CDR3 covers 11 residues. The CDR3 reads CASKRATEAFF. CDR3 coding DNA: TGTGCCAGCAAACGGGCCACTGAAGCTTTCTTT.

CDR3 sequence: CAWSFSRNTQYF. CDR3 in DNA: TGTGCCTGGAGTTTTTCAAGAAATACGCAGTATTTT. The rearrangement joins TRBV30 to TRBJ2-3; D is unresolved. V was clipped by 2 bases and J by 7 bases, with 10 bases between them. Germline V gene sequence: CDR1 GTSNPN, CDR2 SVGIG (reference sequence). The CDR3 runs 12 residues.

The table lists this clone with a count of one. V usage is TRBV5-6 and J usage is TRBJ1-1; D is uncertain. The CDR3 runs 16 residues. Looked up from germline, CDR1 is SGHDT and CDR2 is YYEEEE. Trimming stripped 0 bases from V and 0 bases from J, with 12 bases between. The CDR3 nucleotides are TGTGCCAGCAGCTTGGTTAACAGTTTAATGAACACTGAAGCTTTCTTT. Amino acid sequence: CASSLVNSLMNTEAFF.

In nucleotides, the CDR3 is TGCGCCAGCAGCCAAGAAGGCCTAGCGGGATACGGGGAGCTGTTTTTT. Amino acids: CASSQEGLAGYGELFF. The V call is TRBV4-1, the J call TRBJ2-2; 9 positions agree with TRBD2. The CDR3 runs 16 residues. V lost 0 bases and J lost 7; bases outside the gene matches: 6. Germline CDR1 is MGHRA and CDR2 is YSYEKL.

This rearrangement joins TRBV5-4 to TRBJ2-3; D perhaps matches TRBD2 (5 bases). Trimming cost V 9 bases and J 2 bases, with 16 bases left between them. The CDR3 is 14 amino acids. Germline V gene sequence: CDR1 SGHNT, CDR2 YYREEE (reference sequence). In DNA form, the CDR3 reads TGTGCCATCTCGCGAGGGCCGGTCACAGATACGCAGTATTTT. Translation: CAISRGPVTDTQYF.

This clone is a singleton in its sample. V gene TRBV5-1 combines with J gene TRBJ2-1, with TRBD1 identical over 10 bases. CDR3 size: 14 residues. Per germline, CDR1 SGHRS and CDR2 YFSETQ. V was clipped by 4 bases and J by 8 bases; unmatched bases: 6. CDR3 region: CASSTGQGVYEQFF. CDR3 in DNA: TGCGCCAGCAGCACAGGACAGGGGGTATATGAGCAGTTCTTC.

The chain uses TRBV7-3 and TRBJ2-2, with TRBD1 matching over 7 bases. V lost 1 base to trimming and J lost 3 bases; unmatched junction nucleotides: 2. The length of the CDR3 is 15 residues. Germline CDR1 SGHTA, CDR2 FQGTGA. CDR3 loop: CASSLSDRDTGELFF. CDR3 coding DNA: TGTGCCAGCAGCTTAAGTGACAGGGACACCGGGGAGCTGTTTTTT.

This sequence joins TRBV13 and TRBJ2-7; 7 bases line up with TRBD2. The CDR3 spans 15 residues. Germline lookup yields CDR1 PRHDT and CDR2 FYEKMQ (reference sequence). The J segment lost 3 bases and the V segment lost 4 bases, leaving 9 bases of the junction unmatched. The CDR3 protein is CASSSFGTTRYEQYF. CDR3 DNA sequence: TGTGCCAGCAGCTCATTCGGGACTACGCGCTACGAGCAGTACTTC.

In this sample, this clone turned up once. The CDR3 DNA reads TGTGCCAGCAGCGGAACCAAGGCAACTAATGAAAAACTGTTTTTT. It yields the protein CASSGTKATNEKLFF. The chain carries TRBV9 and TRBJ1-4, with unresolved D. CDR1 is SGDLS and CDR2 is YYNGEE in the germline V gene. This CDR3 is 15 amino acids long. The V end was cut by 3 bases, the J end by 0 bases, with 9 bases between. Looking up the rest from reference TRBV9 and TRBJ1-4 gives the full variable domain: DSGVTQTPKHLITATGQRVTLRCSPRSGDLSVYWYQQSLDQGLQFLIQYYNGEERAKGNILERFSAQQFPDLHSELNLSSLELGDSALYFCASSGTKATNEKLFFGSGTQLSVL.

The rearrangement links TRBV15 to TRBJ2-2; no clear D gene. CDR1 is LNHNV, CDR2 YYDKDF, per germline (reference sequence). The CDR3 has 16 amino acids. V lost 2 bases and J 0 bases, leaving 10 bases between the germline ends. The CDR3 DNA reads as TGTGCCACCAGCAGACAGTACCTCGCGAACACCGGGGAGCTGTTTTTT. Its protein is CATSRQYLANTGELFF. Looking up the rest from reference TRBV15 and TRBJ2-2 gives the full variable domain: DAMVIQNPRYQVTQFGKPVTLSCSQTLNHNVMYWYQQKSSQAPKLLFHYYDKDFNNEADTPDNFQSRRPNTSFCFLDIRSPGLGDTAMYLCATSRQYLANTGELFFGEGSRLTVL.